One sample yielded the 12 T cell receptor beta chains listed below, sequenced in a study of CXCR3-negative and CXCR3-positive naive CD8 T cells (dated by TCRdb to between 2018 and 2020). The listed sequencing device is NextSeq 550. The Human TCR Profiling Kit (MiLaboratory) was used to make UMI-labeled 5' RACE TRB cDNA libraries. TCRdb reprocessed the reads, reporting each CDR3 protein sequence once and no DNA. The data table for this sample lists over 70,000 distinct CDR3 sequences. Of the sample, around 0.58% is held by the ten largest clones. The antigens of these receptors remain unknown. Overall results and qualifications from the work: TRB CDR3s from CXCR3-positive naive cells showed higher hydrophobicity (lower Kidera factor 4), lower energy, and higher strength and volume indices than CXCR3-negative naive cells.

The sample consisted of naive CXCR3+ CD8+ T cells from blood. This specimen's cell subset or site label, interpreted: CD45RO-CCR7+CD27+CD95- naive CD8+ T cells expressing CXCR3 (TNR3+). These receptors were taken from a human donor in good health. Some clones in this sample may be carry-over from other donors' samples.

The J gene is TRBJ2-7, the V gene TRBV7-6; the TCRdb D gene call, TRBD1, has no DNA to confirm it. The CDR3 sequence is 15 residues long. The germline gives CDR1 SGHVS, CDR2 FNYEAQ. The CDR3 here is CASSLGQSLSYEQYF.

The chain carries TRBV9 and TRBJ2-1; no DNA is available, so the TRBD1 call from TCRdb remains unchecked. Germline CDR1 and CDR2: SGDLS and YYNGEE. The CDR3 consists of 15 residues. The CDR3 reads CASSAYGTKHNEQFF.

The chain couples TRBV28 to TRBJ2-5; TCRdb proposes TRBD1, but this gene call is untestable without DNA. From germline, CDR1 is MDHEN and CDR2 SYDVKM. The CDR3 runs to 14 residues. CDR3 residues: CASRVAGRGETQYF. Filled out from reference TRBV28 and TRBJ2-5, the complete variable domain reads DVKVTQSSRYLVKRTGEKVFLECVQDMDHENMFWYRQDPGLGLRLIYFSYDVKMKEKGDIPEGYSVSREKKERFSLILESASTNQTSMYLCASRVAGRGETQYFGPGTRLLVL.

The chain joins TRBV6-6 to TRBJ1-1; TCRdb gives TRBD1 as the D gene, but with no DNA this cannot be confirmed. Germline V gene lookup returns CDR1 MNHNY and CDR2 SVGAGI (reference sequence). This CDR3 is 13 amino acids long. Here the CDR3 reads CARSGTVNTEAFF.

The V and J genes are TRBV20-1 and TRBJ2-7; TCRdb names TRBD2, which stays unverified in the absence of DNA. Germline CDR1 and CDR2: DFQATT and SNEGSKA (reference sequence). CDR3 length equals 19 residues. The CDR3 here is CSARDAIVRETGTPYEQYF.

The gene calls are TRBV5-1 and TRBJ1-2; the D call of TRBD1 rests on TCRdb alone, since no DNA is present to check it. This CDR3 has 18 residues. Germline-derived CDR1 and CDR2 are SGHRS and YFSETQ. The CDR3 sequence: CASSLERTRDTLTYGYTF. The variable domain in full, completed from reference TRBV5-1 and TRBJ1-2, reads KAGVTQTPRYLIKTRGQQVTLSCSPISGHRSVSWYQQTPGQGLQFLFEYFSETQRNKGNFPGRFSGRQFSNSRSEMNVSTLELGDSALYLCASSLERTRDTLTYGYTFGSGTRLTVV.

V and J are TRBV7-9 and TRBJ1-5; TCRdb reports TRBD1, a call that lacks DNA to check it against. There are 16 residues in the CDR3. From germline, CDR1 is SEHNR and CDR2 FQNEAQ (reference sequence). CDR3 protein: CASSLYVQGPDQPQHF.

This chain links TRBV28 with TRBJ2-2; the D call from TCRdb, TRBD1, cannot be confirmed without DNA. Germline lookup yields CDR1 MDHEN and CDR2 SYDVKM. CDR3 size: 13 residues. CDR3 sequence reads: CASSPRGSGELFF.

The chain uses TRBV15 and TRBJ2-7; with no DNA, the TCRdb D assignment of TRBD1 cannot be verified. The V gene's germline CDR1 is LNHNV and CDR2 YYDKDF (reference sequence). There are 13 residues in the CDR3. The CDR3 spells CATSTGTDYEQYF.

This rearrangement joins TRBV28 to TRBJ1-2; TCRdb calls TRBD1, which cannot be checked without DNA. Germline V CDR1 and CDR2: MDHEN, SYDVKM. The CDR3 consists of 16 residues. The CDR3: CASSLGQGAYVYGYTF.

The CDR3 loop is CSVEEWGEGSTEAFF. The chain has TRBV29-1 and TRBJ1-1. Germline lookup yields CDR1 SQVTM and CDR2 ANQGSEA. This CDR3 contains 15 residues. Looking up the rest from reference TRBV29-1 and TRBJ1-1 gives the full variable domain: SAVISQKPSRDICQRGTSLTIQCQVDSQVTMMFWYRQQPGQSLTLIATANQGSEATYESGFVIDKFPISRPNLTFSTLTVSNMSPEDSSIYLCSVEEWGEGSTEAFFGQGTRLTVV.

V gene TRBV29-1 combines with J gene TRBJ2-1; TCRdb lists TRBD1, though no DNA is available to test this call. This CDR3 spans 16 amino acids. The germline V gene encodes CDR1 SQVTM and CDR2 ANQGSEA. This chain's CDR3 is CSVDGGSGSAYNEQFF.